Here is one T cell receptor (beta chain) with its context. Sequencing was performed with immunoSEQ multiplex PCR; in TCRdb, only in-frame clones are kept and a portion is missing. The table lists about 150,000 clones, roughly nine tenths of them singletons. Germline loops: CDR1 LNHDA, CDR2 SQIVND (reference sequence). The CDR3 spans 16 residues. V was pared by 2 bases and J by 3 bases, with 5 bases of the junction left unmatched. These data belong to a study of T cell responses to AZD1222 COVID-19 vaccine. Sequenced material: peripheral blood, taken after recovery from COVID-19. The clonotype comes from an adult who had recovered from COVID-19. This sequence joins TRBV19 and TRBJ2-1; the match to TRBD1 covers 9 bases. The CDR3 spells CASSITGTGLYNEQFF. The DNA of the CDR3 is TGTGCCAGTAGTATAACCGGGACAGGGCTCTACAATGAGCAGTTCTTC.